This T cell receptor beta chain is drawn from a study of T cells in localized non-small cell lung cancer. Overall study findings and caveats: Longer overall survival associated with higher blood T cell density; shorter survival with higher adjacent-lung clonality. Peak T cell clonality was found in uninvolved adjacent lung, exceeding tumor.

Sequencing was performed with immunoSEQ multiplex PCR; in TCRdb, only in-frame clones are kept and a portion is missing. The table lists approximately 3,000 clones, roughly 31% of them singletons. The table lists this clone with a few counts. What it recognizes is unknown. From germline, CDR1 is SGDLS and CDR2 YYNGEE. The CDR3 has 14 residues. Between the trimmed V and J ends, which lost 7 bases and 0 bases, there was a span of 14 bases. The chain carries TRBV9 and TRBJ2-7; D gene ambiguous. The TCR was taken from a male donor at least 60 years old with stage I squamous cell lung carcinoma. The source was normal lung tissue next to the tumor, collected before any cancer treatment. This chain's CDR3 is CASSGIGPSYEQYF. DNA for the CDR3: TGTGCCAGCTCTGGAATCGGGCCCTCCTACGAGCAGTACTTC.